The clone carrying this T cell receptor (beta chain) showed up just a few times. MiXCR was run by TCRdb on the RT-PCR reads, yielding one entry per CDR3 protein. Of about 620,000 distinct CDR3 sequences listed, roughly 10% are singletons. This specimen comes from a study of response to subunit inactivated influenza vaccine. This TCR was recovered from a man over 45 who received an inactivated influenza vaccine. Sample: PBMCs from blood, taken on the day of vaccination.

For the CDR3, the DNA is TGCGCCAGCACGCCGGGGAGCTGGGCCTACGAGCAGTACTTC. Amino acid sequence: CASTPGSWAYEQYF. This chain joins TRBV5-1 and TRBJ2-7, with D perhaps TRBD2 (5 bases). Germline V gene sequence: CDR1 SGHRS, CDR2 YFSETQ. V lost 6 bases and J 2 bases, leaving 15 bases between the germline ends. The CDR3 runs 14 residues.